These 6 T cell receptor beta chains were all obtained from the same sample, sequenced in a study of OX40 agonist ivuxolimab in advanced cancers. TCRdb's copy holds only in-frame clones and misses some; the assay was immunoSEQ multiplex PCR. The sample includes roughly 60,000 clones, 85% of them seen just once. The specimen was CD4+ or CD8+ T cells sorted from blood, collected in a trial of the OX40 agonist ivuxolimab. The source of these receptors is an adult with an advanced solid tumor such as melanoma, head and neck, liver or kidney cancer.

The V call is TRBV18, the J call TRBJ2-1, with D possibly matching TRBD1 (6 bases). The CDR3 has 15 amino acids. The V and J ends lost 3 bases and 5 bases respectively, with 14 bases between them. Germline assignment: CDR1 KGHSH and CDR2 LQKENI. The CDR3 region is CASSPRRDTDNEQFF. The CDR3, as DNA: TGTGCCAGCTCACCCCGCCGGGACACCGACAATGAGCAGTTCTTC.

The chain recombines TRBV5-6 with TRBJ2-7, with D hard to call. The germline gives CDR1 SGHDT, CDR2 YYEEEE. The V gene lost 0 bases and the J gene lost 2 bases, with 6 bases spanning the gap. The CDR3 loop spans 13 amino acids. The CDR3 bases are TGTGCCAGCAGCTTGGGGGCCGCCTACGAGCAGTACTTC. This translates into CASSLGAAYEQYF.

This sequence joins TRBV4-1 and TRBJ1-1; no definite D call. Looked up from germline, CDR1 is MGHRA and CDR2 is YSYEKL. V was trimmed by 1 base and J by 4 bases, leaving 10 bases between them. The CDR3 loop spans 14 amino acids. The DNA for the CDR3 is TGCGCCAGCAGCCAAGTAGATGCGGGCACTGAAGCTTTCTTT. Translation: CASSQVDAGTEAFF.

This chain connects TRBV5-1 to TRBJ1-1; D call uncertain. This CDR3 spans 14 amino acids. The V and J ends lost 0 bases and 4 bases respectively, with 10 bases between them. The germline V gene has CDR1 SGHRS and CDR2 YFSETQ. CDR3 loop: CASSLARGATEAFF. CDR3 in DNA: TGCGCCAGCAGCTTGGCCCGGGGTGCCACTGAAGCTTTCTTT.

The chain uses TRBV5-5 and TRBJ1-2; D gene ambiguous. The germline V gene has CDR1 SGHKS and CDR2 YYEKEE (reference sequence). V lost 0 bases, J lost 5 bases, and 5 bases lay in between. The CDR3 sequence is 12 residues long. This CDR3 reads CASSLGGYGYTF. The CDR3 DNA follows: TGTGCCAGCAGCTTGGGGGGTTATGGCTACACCTTC.

The rearrangement joins TRBV7-2 to TRBJ1-4, with 7 nucleotides matching TRBD1. The V gene end was trimmed by 1 base and the J gene end by 4 bases; junction bases not matched to a gene: 9. Germline CDR1 SGHTA, CDR2 FQGNSA. The CDR3 sequence is 17 residues long. CDR3 in amino acids: CASSLVLGGPINEKLFF. CDR3 nucleotides: TGTGCCAGCAGCTTAGTTTTAGGGGGCCCAATTAATGAAAAACTGTTTTTT.